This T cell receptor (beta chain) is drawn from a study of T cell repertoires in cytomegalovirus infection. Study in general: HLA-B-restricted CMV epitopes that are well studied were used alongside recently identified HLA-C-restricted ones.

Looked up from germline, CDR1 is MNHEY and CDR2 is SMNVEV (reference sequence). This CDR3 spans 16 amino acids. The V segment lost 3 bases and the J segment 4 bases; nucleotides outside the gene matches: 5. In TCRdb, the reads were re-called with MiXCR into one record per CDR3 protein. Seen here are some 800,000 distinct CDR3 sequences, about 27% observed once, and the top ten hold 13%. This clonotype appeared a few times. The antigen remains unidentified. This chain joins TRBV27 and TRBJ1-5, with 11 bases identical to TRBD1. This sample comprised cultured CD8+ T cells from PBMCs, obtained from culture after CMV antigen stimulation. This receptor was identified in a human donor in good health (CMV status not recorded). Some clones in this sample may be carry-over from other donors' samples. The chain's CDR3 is CASSFIGTGGNQPQHF. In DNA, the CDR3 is TGTGCCAGCAGTTTTATCGGGACAGGGGGAAATCAGCCCCAGCATTTT.